The 16 T cell receptor beta chains below were found in one sample sequenced in a study of shared clonotypes between healthy human individuals. Profiling relied on immunoSEQ multiplex PCR, and the TCRdb table lists in-frame clones only, not all of them. The data contain approximately 1.5 million clones, 98% of them singletons. Sequenced: naive CD4+ T cells sorted from blood. As to subset: CD45RA+ positively selected. The receptors here all came from a man in his thirties or forties in good health.

The V and J genes are TRBV7-2 and TRBJ2-2; D may be TRBD2 (5 bases). The V and J ends lost 5 bases and 6 bases respectively, with 22 bases between them. CDR1 is SGHTA, CDR2 FQGNSA, per germline. There are 17 residues in the CDR3. The CDR3 DNA reads as TGTGCCAGCAGCCCCAAAATCGGACTCCTCTTCGCCGGGGAGCTGTTTTTT. This gives the protein CASSPKIGLLFAGELFF.

The rearrangement joins TRBV28 to TRBJ1-2; possible D gene TRBD1, 5 bases. CDR1 MDHEN and CDR2 SYDVKM come from the germline V gene. The CDR3 has 11 residues. V was pared by 3 bases and J by 10 bases, with 9 bases between. The CDR3 loop reads CASSFQGFYTF. The CDR3 nucleotides are TGTGCCAGCAGTTTCCAGGGTTTCTACACCTTC.

The chain combines TRBV28 with TRBJ2-5; D gene unclear. CDR3 length equals 12 residues. Deletions cut 4 bases from V and 0 bases from J, with 3 bases between. The V gene's germline CDR1 is MDHEN and CDR2 SYDVKM. CDR3 residues: CASSSNQETQYF. CDR3 DNA: TGTGCCAGCAGTTCAAACCAAGAGACCCAGTACTTC. Looking up the rest from reference TRBV28 and TRBJ2-5 gives the full variable domain: DVKVTQSSRYLVKRTGEKVFLECVQDMDHENMFWYRQDPGLGLRLIYFSYDVKMKEKGDIPEGYSVSREKKERFSLILESASTNQTSMYLCASSSNQETQYFGPGTRLLVL.

The V call is TRBV2, the J call TRBJ1-1, with D possibly matching TRBD1 (6 bases). Trimming stripped 1 base from V and 6 bases from J, with 12 bases between. The CDR3 covers 14 residues. Per the germline V gene, CDR1 is SNHLY and CDR2 is FYNNEI. The CDR3 sequence: CASSEDRTEAEAFF. CDR3 DNA sequence: TGTGCCAGCAGTGAAGATAGGACAGAGGCTGAAGCTTTCTTT.

This chain uses TRBV6-1 with TRBJ1-5; 9 positions agree with TRBD1. The J segment lost 4 bases and the V segment lost 3 bases, leaving 7 bases of the junction unmatched. The CDR3 length is 16 residues. The germline V gene has CDR1 MNHNS and CDR2 SASEGT. CDR3 in amino acids: CASSDPKGQGNQPQHF. The CDR3 nucleotides read TGTGCCAGCAGTGATCCGAAAGGACAGGGGAATCAGCCCCAGCATTTT.

The rearrangement uses TRBV7-2 and TRBJ2-3, with 11 bases aligning to TRBD2. Germline trimming cut 2 bases from V and 0 bases from J; bases unmatched to any gene: 4. The CDR3 extends over 17 amino acids. Germline CDR1 SGHTA, CDR2 FQGNSA. This CDR3 is CASSLSGTSGSTDTQYF. The DNA for the CDR3 is TGTGCCAGCAGCTTATCCGGGACTAGCGGAAGCACAGATACGCAGTATTTT.

This chain connects TRBV14 to TRBJ1-4, with D unresolved. The V end lost 0 bases, the J end lost 8 bases, and 19 bases lay between the germline ends. CDR3 length: 17 residues. Germline V gene sequence: CDR1 SGHDN, CDR2 FVKESK. The CDR3 sequence: CASSQDYRSRRGEKLFF. DNA for the CDR3: TGTGCCAGCAGCCAAGATTACCGGTCCAGGAGAGGCGAAAAACTGTTTTTT.

The CDR3 DNA sequence: TGTGCCAGCAGCTCCAAGATCGGAATGACTGAAGCTTTCTTT. It codes for CASSSKIGMTEAFF. The chain employs TRBV5-4 and TRBJ1-1; D not resolved. CDR1 and CDR2 from the germline V gene are SGHNT and YYREEE (reference sequence). Deletions cut 3 bases from V and 5 bases from J, with 14 bases between. The CDR3 spans 14 residues.

The chain employs TRBV10-2 and TRBJ2-7; D is undetermined. The CDR3 runs 15 residues. V lost 9 bases to trimming and J lost 2 bases, with 20 bases between them. Germline assignment: CDR1 WSHSY and CDR2 SAAADI. The DNA of the CDR3 is TGCGCCAGTGAACCCAACGAAGGACCCACCTACGAGCAGTACTTC. Its translation is CASEPNEGPTYEQYF.

The rearrangement joins TRBV5-1 to TRBJ2-1; 13 bases fit TRBD2. With V trimmed by 2 bases and J by 8 bases, 13 bases remained unmatched. Germline V gives CDR1 SGHRS, CDR2 YFSETQ. The CDR3 is 18 amino acids. CDR3 sequence reads: CASSFGLAGVSTLHEQFF. The CDR3 DNA follows: TGCGCCAGCAGCTTCGGACTAGCGGGAGTCTCGACCCTACATGAGCAGTTCTTC.

The chain recombines TRBV20-1 with TRBJ2-1, with 10 bases identical to TRBD2. The CDR3 runs 11 residues. V shed 5 bases and J 10 bases; nucleotides not matched to a gene: 2. Germline loops: CDR1 DFQATT, CDR2 SNEGSKA (reference sequence). The DNA for the CDR3 is TGCAGTGCTTGGGGACTAGCGGAGCAGTTCTTC. Amino acids: CSAWGLAEQFF.

The chain has TRBV6-6 and TRBJ2-7; D may be TRBD2 (5 bases). Trimming pared 5 bases from V and 4 bases from J, leaving 12 bases between. The CDR3 is made up of 13 amino acids. The germline V gene has CDR1 MNHNY and CDR2 SVGAGI (reference sequence). The CDR3 reads CASSHTGGYEQYF. Here the CDR3 DNA reads TGTGCCAGCAGTCATACTGGAGGTTACGAGCAGTACTTC.

CDR3 DNA: TGTGCCAGCAGTGCCCCCCCCGGTCTGGACTCAAGGAATGAAAAACTGTTTTTT. It is translated as CASSAPPGLDSRNEKLFF. The rearrangement uses TRBV6-1 and TRBJ1-4, with D uncertain. This CDR3 is built from 18 residues. Trimming took 4 bases from V and 5 from J, leaving 23 bases between them. Germline values: CDR1 MNHNS, CDR2 SASEGT.

The chain has TRBV10-3 and TRBJ2-3; perhaps TRBD2 as D (6 bases). CDR1 and CDR2 from the germline V gene are ENHRY and SYGVKD. This CDR3 contains 14 residues. Trimming cost V 6 bases and J 0 bases, with 10 bases left between them. The CDR3 sequence is CAIRTGGSTDTQYF. In nucleotides, the CDR3 is TGTGCCATCAGGACCGGGGGTAGCACAGATACGCAGTATTTT.

With regard to this clone: At one of its ends the junction is not consistent with the germline gene, which may arise from a read error. The V and J genes are TRBV6-1 and TRBJ1-5, with 7 positions matching TRBD1. This CDR3 is built from 16 residues. In germline, CDR1 is MNHNS, CDR2 SASEGT. The CDR3 is CASREGSGGGNQPQHF. As DNA, the CDR3 is TGTGCCAGCAGGGAAGGGTCAGGGGGTGGTAATCAGCCCCAGCATTTT.

CDR3 sequence reads: CASSIRTGSMGYTF. The CDR3 DNA reads TGTGCCAGCAGCATACGAACAGGGTCTATGGGCTACACCTTC. This rearrangement joins TRBV7-2 to TRBJ1-2; possibly TRBD1 for D (6 bases). With 5 bases removed from V and 8 bases from J, the gap between germline ends came to 18 bases. CDR1 is SGHTA, CDR2 FQGNSA, per germline. The CDR3 has 14 amino acids.